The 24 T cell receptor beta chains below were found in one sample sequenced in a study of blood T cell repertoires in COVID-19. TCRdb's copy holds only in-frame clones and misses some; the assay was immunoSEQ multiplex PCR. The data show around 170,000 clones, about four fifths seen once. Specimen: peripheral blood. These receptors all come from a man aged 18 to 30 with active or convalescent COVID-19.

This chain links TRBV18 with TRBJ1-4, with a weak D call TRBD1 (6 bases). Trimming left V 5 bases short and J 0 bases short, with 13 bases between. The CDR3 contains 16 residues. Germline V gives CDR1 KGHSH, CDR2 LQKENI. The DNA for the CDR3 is TGTGCCAGCTCAGAGCAGGGGCAGTCAACTAATGAAAAACTGTTTTTT. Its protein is CASSEQGQSTNEKLFF.

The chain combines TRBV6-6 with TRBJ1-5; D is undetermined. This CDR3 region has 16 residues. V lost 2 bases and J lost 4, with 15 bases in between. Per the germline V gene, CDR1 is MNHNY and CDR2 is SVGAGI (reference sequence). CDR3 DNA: TGTGCCAGCAGTTACGCGTCCTTACAGAGTAATCAGCCCCAGCATTTT. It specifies CASSYASLQSNQPQHF.

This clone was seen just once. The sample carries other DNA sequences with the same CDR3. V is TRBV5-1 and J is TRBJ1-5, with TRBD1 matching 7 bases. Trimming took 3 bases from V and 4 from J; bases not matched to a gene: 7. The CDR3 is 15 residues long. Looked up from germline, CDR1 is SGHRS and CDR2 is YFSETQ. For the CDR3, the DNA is TGCGCCAGCAGCTCGACAGGGCTGGGGAATCAGCCCCAGCATTTT. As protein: CASSSTGLGNQPQHF.

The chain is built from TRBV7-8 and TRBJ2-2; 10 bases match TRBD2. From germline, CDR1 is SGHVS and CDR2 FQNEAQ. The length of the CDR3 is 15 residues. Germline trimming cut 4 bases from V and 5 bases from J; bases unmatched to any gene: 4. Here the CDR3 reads CASSSLAGDTGELFF. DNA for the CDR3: TGTGCCAGCAGCTCGCTAGCGGGGGATACCGGGGAGCTGTTTTTT.

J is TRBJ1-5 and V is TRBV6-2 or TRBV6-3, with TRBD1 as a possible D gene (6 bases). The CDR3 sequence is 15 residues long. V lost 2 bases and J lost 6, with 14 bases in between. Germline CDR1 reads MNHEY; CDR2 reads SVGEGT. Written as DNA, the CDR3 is TGTGCCAGCAGTTACGCGGGGGGCCGGAGTCAGCCCCAGCATTTT. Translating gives CASSYAGGRSQPQHF.

Written as DNA, the CDR3 is TGCGCCAGCAGCTCAACGACAGGGTACTCCTACAATGAGCAGTTCTTC. The encoded protein is CASSSTTGYSYNEQFF. The chain has TRBV5-1 and TRBJ2-1; 7 bases agree with TRBD1. Germline-derived CDR1 and CDR2 are SGHRS and YFSETQ. V lost 3 bases, J lost 0 bases, and 6 bases stayed unmatched. This CDR3 is built from 16 residues.

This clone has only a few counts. CDR3 DNA sequence: TGTGCCACCAGTGAGGACAGGTGGGACACAGATACGCAGTATTTT. Its translation: CATSEDRWDTDTQYF. The chain combines TRBV24-1 with TRBJ2-3; TRBD1 matches at 7 bases. Trimming took 4 bases from V and 2 from J; bases not matched to a gene: 5. The germline CDR1 and CDR2 sequences are KGHDR and SFDVKD. This CDR3 spans 15 amino acids.

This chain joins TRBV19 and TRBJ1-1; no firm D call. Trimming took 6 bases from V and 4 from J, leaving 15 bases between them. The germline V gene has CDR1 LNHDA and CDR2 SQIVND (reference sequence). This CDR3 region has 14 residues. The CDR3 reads CASSLAGLTTEAFF. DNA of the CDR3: TGTGCCAGTAGCCTGGCGGGATTGACCACTGAAGCTTTCTTT.

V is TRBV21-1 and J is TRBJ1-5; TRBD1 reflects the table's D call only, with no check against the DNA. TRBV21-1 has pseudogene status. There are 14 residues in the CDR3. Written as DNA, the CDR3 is TGTGCCAGCCGCCACAGGCCTAGCAATCAGCCCCAGCATTTT. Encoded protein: CASRHRPSNQPQHF.

CDR3 nucleotides: TGTGCCAGCACCGCGGGACGGCTCCTCTCTGGAAACACCATATATTTT. Protein sequence: CASTAGRLLSGNTIYF. The J gene is TRBJ1-3, the V gene TRBV2; tentatively, D is TRBD1 (5 bases). Germline-derived CDR1 and CDR2 are SNHLY and FYNNEI. The CDR3 runs 16 residues. Trimming left V 7 bases short and J 0 bases short, with 16 bases between. Filled out from reference TRBV2 and TRBJ1-3, the complete variable domain reads EPEVTQTPSHQVTQMGQEVILRCVPISNHLYFYWYRQILGQKVEFLVSFYNNEISEKSEIFDDQFSVERPDGSNFTLKIRSTKLEDSAMYFCASTAGRLLSGNTIYFGEGSWLTVV.

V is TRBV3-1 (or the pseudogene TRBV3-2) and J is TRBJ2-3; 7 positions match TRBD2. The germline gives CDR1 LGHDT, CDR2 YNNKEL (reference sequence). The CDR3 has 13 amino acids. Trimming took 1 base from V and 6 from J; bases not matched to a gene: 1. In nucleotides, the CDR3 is TGTGCCAGCAGCCAAGGGGGGGGTGATACGCAGTATTTT. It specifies CASSQGGGDTQYF.

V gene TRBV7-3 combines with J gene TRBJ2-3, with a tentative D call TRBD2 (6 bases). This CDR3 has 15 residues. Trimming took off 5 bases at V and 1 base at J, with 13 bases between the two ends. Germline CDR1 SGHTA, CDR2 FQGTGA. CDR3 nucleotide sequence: TGTGCCAGCAGCCCACGGGAGTGGGGCACAGATACGCAGTATTTT. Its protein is CASSPREWGTDTQYF.

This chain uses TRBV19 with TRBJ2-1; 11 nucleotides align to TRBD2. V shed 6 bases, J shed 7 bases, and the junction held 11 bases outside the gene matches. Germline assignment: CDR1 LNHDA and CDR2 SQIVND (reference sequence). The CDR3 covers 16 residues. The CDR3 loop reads CASRGRLAGRLNEQFF. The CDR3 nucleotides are TGTGCCAGTAGGGGCCGACTAGCGGGACGGCTTAATGAGCAGTTCTTC.

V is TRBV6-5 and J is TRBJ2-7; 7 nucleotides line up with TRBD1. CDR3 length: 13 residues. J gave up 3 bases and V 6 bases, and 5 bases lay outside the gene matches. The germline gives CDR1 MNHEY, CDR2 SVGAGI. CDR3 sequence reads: CASRVQGRYEQYF. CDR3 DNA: TGTGCCAGCAGAGTACAGGGGCGCTACGAGCAGTACTTC.

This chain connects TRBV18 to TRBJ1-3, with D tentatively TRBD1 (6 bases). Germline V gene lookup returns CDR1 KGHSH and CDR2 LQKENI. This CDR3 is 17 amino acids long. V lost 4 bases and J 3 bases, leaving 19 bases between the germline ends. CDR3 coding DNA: TGTGCCAGCTCACGGTACGAACAGGGTAGAGGTGGAAACACCATATATTTT. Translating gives CASSRYEQGRGGNTIYF.

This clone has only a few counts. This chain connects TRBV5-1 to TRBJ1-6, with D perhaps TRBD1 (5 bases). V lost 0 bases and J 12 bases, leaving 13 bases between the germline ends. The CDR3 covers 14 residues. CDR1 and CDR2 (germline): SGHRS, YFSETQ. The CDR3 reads CASSLGQGGGPLHF. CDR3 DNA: TGCGCCAGCAGCTTGGGGCAGGGAGGAGGACCCCTCCACTTT. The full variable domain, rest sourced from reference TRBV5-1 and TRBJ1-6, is KAGVTQTPRYLIKTRGQQVTLSCSPISGHRSVSWYQQTPGQGLQFLFEYFSETQRNKGNFPGRFSGRQFSNSRSEMNVSTLELGDSALYLCASSLGQGGGPLHFGNGTRLTVT.

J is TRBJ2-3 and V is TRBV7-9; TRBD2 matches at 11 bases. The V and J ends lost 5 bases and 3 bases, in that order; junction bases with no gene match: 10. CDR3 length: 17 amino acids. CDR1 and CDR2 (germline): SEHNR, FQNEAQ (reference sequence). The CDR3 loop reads CASSDLAGGRFTDTQYF. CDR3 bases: TGTGCCAGCAGCGACCTAGCGGGGGGTAGATTTACAGATACGCAGTATTTT.

The CDR3 DNA sequence: TGCGCCAGCAGCCATCCTACAGGGAATCAGCCCCAGCATTTT. Amino acids: CASSHPTGNQPQHF. The J gene is TRBJ1-5, the V gene TRBV4-1, with D tentatively TRBD1 (6 bases). The CDR3 consists of 14 residues. The germline gives CDR1 MGHRA, CDR2 YSYEKL. The V gene lost 3 bases and the J gene lost 4 bases, with 10 bases spanning the gap.

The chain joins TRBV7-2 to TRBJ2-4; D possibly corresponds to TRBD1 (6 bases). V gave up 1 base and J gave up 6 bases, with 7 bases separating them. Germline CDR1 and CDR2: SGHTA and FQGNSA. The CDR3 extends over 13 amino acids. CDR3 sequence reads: CASSLGTANIQYF. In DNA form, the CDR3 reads TGTGCCAGCAGCTTAGGGACAGCAAACATTCAGTACTTC.

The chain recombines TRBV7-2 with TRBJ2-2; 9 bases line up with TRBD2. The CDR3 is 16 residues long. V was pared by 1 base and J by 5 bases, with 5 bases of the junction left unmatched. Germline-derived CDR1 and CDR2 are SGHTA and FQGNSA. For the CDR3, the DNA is TGTGCCAGCAGCTTAGTCCCGACTAGCGGAACCGGGGAGCTGTTTTTT. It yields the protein CASSLVPTSGTGELFF.

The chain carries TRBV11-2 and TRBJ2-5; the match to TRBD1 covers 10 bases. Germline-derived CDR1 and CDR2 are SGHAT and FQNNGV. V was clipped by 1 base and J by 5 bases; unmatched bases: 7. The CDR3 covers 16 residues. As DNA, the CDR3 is TGTGCCAGCAGCTTAGGCTTCCGGGACAGGGGTGAGACCCAGTACTTC. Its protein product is CASSLGFRDRGETQYF.

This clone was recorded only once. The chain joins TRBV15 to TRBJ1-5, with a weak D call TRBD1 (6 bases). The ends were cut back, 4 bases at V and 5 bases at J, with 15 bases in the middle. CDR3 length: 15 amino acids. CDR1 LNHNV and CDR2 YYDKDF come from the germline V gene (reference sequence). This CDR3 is CATSKDSGAHQPQHF. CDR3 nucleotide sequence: TGTGCCACCAGCAAGGACAGTGGGGCCCATCAGCCCCAGCATTTT.

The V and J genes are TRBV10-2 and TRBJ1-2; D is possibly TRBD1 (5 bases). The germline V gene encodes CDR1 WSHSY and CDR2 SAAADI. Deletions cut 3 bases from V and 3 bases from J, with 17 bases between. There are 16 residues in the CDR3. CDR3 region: CASSDHTDRRDYGYTF. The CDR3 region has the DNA TGCGCCAGCAGTGACCACACCGACAGAAGGGACTATGGCTACACCTTC.

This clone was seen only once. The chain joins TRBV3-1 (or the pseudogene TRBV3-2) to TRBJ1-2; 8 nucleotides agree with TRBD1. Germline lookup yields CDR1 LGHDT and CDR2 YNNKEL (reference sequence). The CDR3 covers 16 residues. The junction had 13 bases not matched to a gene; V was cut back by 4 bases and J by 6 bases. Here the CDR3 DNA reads TGTGCCAGCAGCCCTCTTTGGGGACAGGACGTGAATGGCTACACCTTC. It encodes CASSPLWGQDVNGYTF.